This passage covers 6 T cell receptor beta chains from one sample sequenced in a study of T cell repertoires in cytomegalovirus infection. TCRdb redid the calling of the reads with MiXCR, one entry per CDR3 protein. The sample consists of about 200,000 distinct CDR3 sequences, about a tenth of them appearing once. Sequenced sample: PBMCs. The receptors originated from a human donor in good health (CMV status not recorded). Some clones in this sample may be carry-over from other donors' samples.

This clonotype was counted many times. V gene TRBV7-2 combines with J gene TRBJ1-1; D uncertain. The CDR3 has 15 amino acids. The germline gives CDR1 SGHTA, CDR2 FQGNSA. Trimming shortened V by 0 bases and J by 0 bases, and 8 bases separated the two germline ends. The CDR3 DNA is TGTGCCAGCAGCTTAGCTTCGGCGTTGAACACTGAAGCTTTCTTT. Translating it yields CASSLASALNTEAFF.

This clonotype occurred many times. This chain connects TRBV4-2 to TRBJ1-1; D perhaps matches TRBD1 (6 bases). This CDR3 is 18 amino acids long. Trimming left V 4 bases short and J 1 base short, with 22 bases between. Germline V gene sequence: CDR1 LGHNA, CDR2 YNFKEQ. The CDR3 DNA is TGTGCCAGCAGCCGGTTCTTGGGGGCCCTGGAGGGGAACACTGAAGCTTTCTTT. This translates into CASSRFLGALEGNTEAFF.

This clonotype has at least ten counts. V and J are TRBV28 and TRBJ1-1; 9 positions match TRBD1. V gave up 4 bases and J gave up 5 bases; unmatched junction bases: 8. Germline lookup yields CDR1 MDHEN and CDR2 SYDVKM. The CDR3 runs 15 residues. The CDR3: CASSSRTGDGTEAFF. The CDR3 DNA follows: TGTGCCAGCAGTTCACGGACAGGGGATGGGACTGAAGCTTTCTTT.

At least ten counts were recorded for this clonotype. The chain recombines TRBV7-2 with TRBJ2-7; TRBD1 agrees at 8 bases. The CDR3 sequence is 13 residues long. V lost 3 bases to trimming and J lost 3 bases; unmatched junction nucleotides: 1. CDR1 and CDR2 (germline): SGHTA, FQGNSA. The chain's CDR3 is CASSFGQGYEQYF. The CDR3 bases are TGTGCCAGCAGCTTCGGACAGGGCTACGAGCAGTACTTC.

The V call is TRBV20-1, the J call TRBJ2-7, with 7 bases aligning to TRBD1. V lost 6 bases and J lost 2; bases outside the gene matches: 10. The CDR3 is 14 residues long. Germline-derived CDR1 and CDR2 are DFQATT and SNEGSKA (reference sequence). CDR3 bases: TGCAGTGCCGTTATAGACAGGGTCCCCTACGAGCAGTACTTC. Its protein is CSAVIDRVPYEQYF.

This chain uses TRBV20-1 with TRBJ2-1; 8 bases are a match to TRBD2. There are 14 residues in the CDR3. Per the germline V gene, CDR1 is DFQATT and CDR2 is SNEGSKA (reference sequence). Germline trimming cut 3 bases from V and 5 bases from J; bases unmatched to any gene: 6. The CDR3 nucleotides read TGCAGTGCTAGGGGGCCAGCGGGGGACAATGAGCAGTTCTTC. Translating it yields CSARGPAGDNEQFF.